Shown below are 5 T cell receptor beta chains from a single sample sequenced in a study of cytotoxic CD8 clonotypes in ibrutinib-treated CLL. Assay: immunoSEQ multiplex PCR; the TCRdb copy retains only in-frame clones and omits some. Of 130,000 or so clones listed, approximately 85% are singletons. Sequences were derived from PBMCs, sampled after 24 months of ibrutinib treatment. Receptors originate from a human donor with chronic lymphocytic leukemia.

The chain uses TRBV2 and TRBJ1-1; D not certain. The CDR3 totals 15 residues. V lost 4 bases to trimming and J lost 0 bases, with 12 bases between them. Germline loops: CDR1 SNHLY, CDR2 FYNNEI. CDR3 sequence: CASSVGGMMNTEAFF. DNA of the CDR3: TGTGCCAGCAGTGTCGGAGGGATGATGAACACTGAAGCTTTCTTT.

The chain has TRBV7-2 and TRBJ1-6; TRBD1 is a possible D gene (5 bases). The CDR3 spans 16 residues. V was shortened by 1 base and J by 7 bases, with 14 bases between the two germline ends. The germline CDR1 and CDR2 sequences are SGHTA and FQGNSA. The CDR3 spells CASSLEVQGSNSPLHF. DNA for the CDR3: TGTGCCAGCAGCTTAGAGGTGCAGGGTTCAAATTCACCCCTCCACTTT.

V is TRBV6-5 and J is TRBJ2-3; TRBD2 matches 7 bases. The ends lost 0 bases at V and 5 bases at J; junction bases unmatched: 5. Per germline, CDR1 MNHEY and CDR2 SVGAGI. This CDR3 has 15 residues. CDR3 coding DNA: TGTGCCAGCAGTTACTCGGGCGGGAGTGGAGATACGCAGTATTTT. This sequence encodes CASSYSGGSGDTQYF.

The rearrangement uses TRBV5-4 and TRBJ2-7; 7 nucleotides line up with TRBD2. The CDR3 runs to 15 residues. Per the germline V gene, CDR1 is SGHNT and CDR2 is YYREEE (reference sequence). J gave up 6 bases and V 0 bases, and 9 bases lay outside the gene matches. The CDR3 reads CASSLELASGSEQYF. The CDR3 DNA reads as TGTGCCAGCAGCTTGGAGTTAGCTAGCGGTTCCGAGCAGTACTTC.

The chain has TRBV5-4 and TRBJ1-4; D is possibly TRBD1 (6 bases). The CDR3 has 15 amino acids. The V gene's germline CDR1 is SGHNT and CDR2 YYREEE (reference sequence). The V end was cut by 5 bases, the J end by 6 bases, with 17 bases between. CDR3 protein: CASRSLGAGDEKLFF. CDR3 in DNA: TGTGCCAGCAGGAGCTTGGGGGCGGGGGATGAAAAACTGTTTTTT.